This TCR beta chain was captured by sequencing in a study of metastatic and nonmetastatic thyroid tumors. Original processing notes: Clinicopathological groups differed in CDR3, with these differences serving to build a distant-metastasis classifier for papillary thyroid cancer. Using MiXCR, TCRdb re-called clones from the PCR reads. The V and J calls reflect TCRdb's pipeline rather than the authors' work. The data show 20,000 to 25,000 clones, 20% to 25% seen once. Thyroid surgery was preceded by no treatment in any patient. With respect to this clone: Its cognate antigen is unknown. With a much larger clone just one base away, this may be a read error.

V lost 5 bases and J 0 bases, leaving 12 bases between the germline ends. Germline-derived CDR1 and CDR2 are SGHNT and YYREEE (reference sequence). The CDR3 has 14 residues. Study findings and constraints: When malignant thyroid tumors were compared with benign nodules, TCR beta diversity was reportedly significantly higher in the malignant tumors. This held in both blood and tumor samples.

This chain connects TRBV5-4 to TRBJ2-7, with D tentatively TRBD2 (5 bases). The source is a female donor with papillary thyroid cancer or a benign thyroid nodule (not recorded which). Some clones in this sample may be carry-over from other donors' samples. The specimen sequenced was adjacent normal tissue. CDR3 sequence: CASRDCGDSYEQYF. CDR3 sequence (DNA): TGTGCCAGCAGGGACTGTGGGGACTCCTACGAGCAGTACTTC.